These 2 T cell receptor beta chains were all obtained from the same sample, sequenced in a study of T cell changes during pregnancy in multiple sclerosis (dated 2019 in TCRdb). Preparation of the library involved the immunoSEQ multiplex PCR assay. TCRdb carries this immuneACCESS record with in-frame sequences only. Its versions omit some clonotypes, under half of them owing to an unresolved V gene in the studies checked, with the rest unexplained. The sample yields around 39,000 clones; roughly 88% were counted once. The ten largest clonotypes hold approximately 4% of the sample. The specimen was CD8+ T cells from peripheral blood mononuclear cells, collected in the first trimester of pregnancy. The receptors come from a female donor with multiple sclerosis, enrolled in a pregnancy study.

This clone is medium-sized in the sample. The chain joins TRBV7-2 to TRBJ1-1; possibly TRBD1 for D (5 bases). The V and J ends lost 5 bases and 6 bases respectively, with 16 bases between them. The CDR3 is 14 residues long. From germline, CDR1 is SGHTA and CDR2 FQGNSA. CDR3 sequence reads: CASSGGAGFAEAFF. The CDR3 DNA follows: TGTGCCAGCAGCGGAGGGGCGGGGTTTGCTGAAGCTTTCTTT.

This chain joins TRBV30 and TRBJ2-7; weak D call: TRBD2 (5 bases). Germline assignment: CDR1 GTSNPN and CDR2 SVGIG (reference sequence). CDR3 size: 13 residues. Trimming took 2 bases from V and 6 from J, leaving 14 bases between them. The CDR3 loop reads CAWSLTGSAEQYF. For the CDR3, the DNA is TGTGCCTGGAGTCTCACGGGAAGCGCCGAGCAGTACTTC.